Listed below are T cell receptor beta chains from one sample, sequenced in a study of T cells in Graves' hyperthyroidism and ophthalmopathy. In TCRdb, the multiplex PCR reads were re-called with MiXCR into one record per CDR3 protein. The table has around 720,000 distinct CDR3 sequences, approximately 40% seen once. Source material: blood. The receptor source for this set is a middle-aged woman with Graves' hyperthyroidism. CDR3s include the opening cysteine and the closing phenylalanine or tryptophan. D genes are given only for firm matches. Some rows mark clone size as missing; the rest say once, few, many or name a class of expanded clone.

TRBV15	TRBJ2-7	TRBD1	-	CATSSQVDRGGDEQYF	TGTGCCACCAGCAGCCAAGTGGACAGGGGAGGGGACGAGCAGTACTTC
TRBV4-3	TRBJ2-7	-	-	CASSQEGRNGQYF	TGCGCCAGCAGCCAAGAGGGAAGAAACGGGCAGTACTTC
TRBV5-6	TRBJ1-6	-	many	CASSLYAGPLHF	TGTGCCAGCAGCTTGTATGCGGGACCCCTCCACTTT
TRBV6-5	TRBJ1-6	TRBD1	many	CASRWDRDNSPLHF	TGTGCCAGCAGATGGGACAGGGATAATTCACCCCTCCACTTT
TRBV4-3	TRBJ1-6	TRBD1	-	CASSQDRDRGLRSPLHF	TGCGCCAGCAGCCAAGATCGGGACAGGGGGCTTCGGTCACCCCTCCACTTT
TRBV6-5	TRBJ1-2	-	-	CASSYFEGSYGYTF	TGTGCCAGCAGTTACTTCGAGGGGAGCTATGGCTACACCTTC
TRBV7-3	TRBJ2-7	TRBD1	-	CASSSEWGQRYEQYF	TGTGCCAGCAGCTCAGAATGGGGACAGAGGTACGAGCAGTACTTC
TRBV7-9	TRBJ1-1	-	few	CASSLDLREGSEAFF	TGTGCCAGCAGCTTAGATCTTAGAGAGGGATCTGAAGCTTTCTTT
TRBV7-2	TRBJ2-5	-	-	CASSNLGGTRETQYF	TGTGCCAGCAGCAACCTAGGGGGGACGCGGGAGACCCAGTACTTC
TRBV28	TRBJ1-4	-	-	CASSSPGADTNEKLFF	TGTGCCAGCAGTTCTCCGGGGGCCGATACTAATGAAAAACTGTTTTTT
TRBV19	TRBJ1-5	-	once	CASSGQASGKPQHF	TGTGCCAGTAGTGGGCAGGCTAGCGGGAAGCCCCAGCATTTT
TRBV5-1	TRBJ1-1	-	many	CASSLDTGVQAIAFF	TGCGCCAGCAGCTTGGACACAGGTGTGCAGGCTATTGCTTTCTTT
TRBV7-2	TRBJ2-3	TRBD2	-	CASSRGASGFTDTQYF	TGTGCCAGCAGCCGAGGTGCTAGCGGCTTCACAGATACGCAGTATTTT
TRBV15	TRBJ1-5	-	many	CATSRDRYSNQPQHF	TGTGCCACCAGCAGAGATAGGTATAGCAATCAGCCCCAGCATTTT
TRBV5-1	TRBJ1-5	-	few	CASSLGRGPFRQPQHF	TGCGCCAGCAGCTTGGGCAGGGGACCTTTCCGCCAGCCCCAGCATTTT
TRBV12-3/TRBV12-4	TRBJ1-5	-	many	CASRLRRGNQPQHF	TGTGCCAGCAGACTACGTAGGGGCAATCAGCCCCAGCATTTT
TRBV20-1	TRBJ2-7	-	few	CSAWYPGRSYEQYF	TGCAGTGCTTGGTATCCGGGGAGGTCCTACGAGCAGTACTTC
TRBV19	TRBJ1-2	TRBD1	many	CASSIQGAYGYTF	TGTGCCAGTAGTATCCAGGGGGCTTATGGCTACACCTTC
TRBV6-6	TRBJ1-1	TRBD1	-	CASSSRRSDRGRGHTEAFF	TGTGCCAGCAGCTCCAGACGATCGGACAGGGGGCGCGGTCACACTGAAGCTTTCTTT
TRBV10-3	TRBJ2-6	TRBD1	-	CASSAIGTGGSGANVLTF	TGTGCCAGCAGTGCCATAGGGACAGGGGGCTCTGGGGCCAACGTCCTGACTTTC
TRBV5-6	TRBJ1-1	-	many	CASSLVSGYGTEAFF	TGTGCCAGCAGCTTGGTGTCAGGGTATGGAACTGAAGCTTTCTTT
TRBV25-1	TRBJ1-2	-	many	CASSDFPQGGYTF	TGTGCCAGCAGTGATTTCCCCCAGGGGGGCTACACCTTC
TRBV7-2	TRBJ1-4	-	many	CASSLSGVVTEKLFF	TGTGCCAGCAGCTTATCGGGGGTGGTTACGGAAAAACTGTTTTTT
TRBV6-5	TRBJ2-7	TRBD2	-	CASTRRAGGVGEQYF	TGTGCCAGCACCAGAAGGGCGGGAGGGGTTGGAGAGCAGTACTTC
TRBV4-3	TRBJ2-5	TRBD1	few	CASSLRDRGEETQYF	TGCGCCAGCAGCCTCCGGGACAGGGGGGAAGAGACCCAGTACTTC
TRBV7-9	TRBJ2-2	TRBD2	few	CASSPVASGKNLLNTGELFF	TGTGCCAGCAGCCCAGTGGCTAGCGGAAAAAACCTACTGAACACCGGGGAGCTGTTTTTT
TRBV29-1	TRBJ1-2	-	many	CSVADRDYGYTF	TGCAGCGTTGCGGACAGAGACTATGGCTACACCTTC
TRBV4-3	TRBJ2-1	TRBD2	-	CASSQVISGREFEQFF	TGCGCCAGCAGCCAAGTAATTAGCGGGAGGGAATTCGAGCAGTTCTTC
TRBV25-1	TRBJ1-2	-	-	CASSYSSDTSNYGYTF	TGTGCCAGCAGTTACTCGAGCGACACCTCTAACTATGGCTACACCTTC
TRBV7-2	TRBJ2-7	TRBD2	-	CASSLAPSGDGPYEQYF	TGTGCCAGCAGCTTAGCGCCTAGCGGGGACGGACCCTACGAGCAGTACTTC
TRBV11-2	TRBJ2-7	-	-	CASSFITGSSYEQYF	TGTGCCAGCAGCTTTATTACGGGGTCTTCCTACGAGCAGTACTTC
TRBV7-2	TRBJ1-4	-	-	CASSDPRDMANEKLFF	TGTGCCAGCAGCGATCCAAGGGACATGGCTAATGAAAAACTGTTTTTT
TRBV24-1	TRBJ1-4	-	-	CATSDRGNDEKLFF	TGTGCCACCAGTGACAGGGGTAACGATGAAAAACTGTTTTTT
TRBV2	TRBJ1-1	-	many	CASSGAAGSNTEAFF	TGTGCCAGCAGTGGGGCCGCCGGCTCGAACACTGAAGCTTTCTTT
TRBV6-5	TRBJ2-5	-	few	CASRGWGLGQETQYF	TGTGCCAGCAGGGGATGGGGCCTCGGTCAGGAGACCCAGTACTTC
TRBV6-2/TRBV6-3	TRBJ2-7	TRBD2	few	CASRTSGSSPYEQYF	TGTGCCAGCAGGACTAGCGGGAGTAGCCCCTACGAGCAGTACTTC
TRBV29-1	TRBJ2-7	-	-	CSVDVGTKSSYEQYF	TGCAGCGTTGATGTCGGGACAAAGAGCTCCTACGAGCAGTACTTC
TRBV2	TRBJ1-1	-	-	CASIMTALGAFF	TGTGCCAGCATTATGACCGCCCTGGGGGCTTTCTTT
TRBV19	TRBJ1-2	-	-	CASSRDFPSNYGYTF	TGTGCCAGTAGTAGGGACTTTCCCTCTAACTATGGCTACACCTTC
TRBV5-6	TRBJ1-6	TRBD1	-	CASSWDRGTGPLHF	TGTGCCAGCAGCTGGGACAGGGGGACAGGTCCCCTCCACTTT
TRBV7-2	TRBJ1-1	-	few	CASSLVSARSSEAFF	TGTGCCAGCAGCTTGGTGTCGGCCCGCTCATCTGAAGCTTTCTTT
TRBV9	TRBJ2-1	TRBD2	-	CASSVGTSGSSYNEQFF	TGTGCCAGCAGCGTTGGGACTAGCGGGAGTTCCTACAATGAGCAGTTCTTC
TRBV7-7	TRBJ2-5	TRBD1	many	CASSSAPGQQETQYF	TGTGCTAGCAGTTCAGCTCCGGGACAGCAAGAGACCCAGTACTTC
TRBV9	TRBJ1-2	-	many	CASSVEGWDTSRYGYTF	TGTGCCAGCAGCGTAGAGGGTTGGGATACTTCGCGCTATGGCTACACCTTC
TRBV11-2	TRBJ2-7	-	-	CASSLVGAGPKVEQYF	TGTGCCAGCAGCTTAGTAGGGGCAGGCCCCAAGGTCGAGCAGTACTTC
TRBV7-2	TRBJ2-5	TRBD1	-	CASSQRTGYQETQYF	TGTGCCAGCAGCCAGCGGACAGGGTATCAAGAGACCCAGTACTTC
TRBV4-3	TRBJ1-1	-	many	CASSQEGGNTEAFF	TGCGCCAGCAGCCAAGAAGGCGGGAACACTGAAGCTTTCTTT
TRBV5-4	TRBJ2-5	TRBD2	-	CASSGGLAVETQYF	TGTGCCAGCAGCGGGGGACTAGCAGTAGAGACCCAGTACTTC
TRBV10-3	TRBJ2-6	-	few	CAWQFSGANVLTF	TGTGCCTGGCAATTCTCTGGGGCCAACGTCCTGACTTTC
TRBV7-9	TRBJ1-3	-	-	CASSPIQGLGNTIYF	TGTGCCAGCAGCCCCATCCAGGGACTCGGAAACACCATATATTTT
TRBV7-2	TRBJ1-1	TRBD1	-	CASSLKGADEAFF	TGTGCCAGCAGCTTGAAGGGGGCGGATGAAGCTTTCTTT
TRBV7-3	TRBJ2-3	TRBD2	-	CASSPSGGYDTQYF	TGTGCCAGCAGCCCATCGGGGGGATATGATACGCAGTATTTT
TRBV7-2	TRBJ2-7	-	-	CASSLVSGAYEQYF	TGTGCCAGCAGCTTAGTTTCGGGGGCGTACGAGCAGTACTTC
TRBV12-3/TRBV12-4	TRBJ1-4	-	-	CASSLGGSEKLVF	TGTGCCAGCAGTTTAGGAGGGAGTGAAAAACTGGTTTTT
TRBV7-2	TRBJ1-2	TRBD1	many	CASSHGQGSGGYTF	TGTGCCAGCAGCCATGGACAGGGATCAGGAGGCTACACCTTC
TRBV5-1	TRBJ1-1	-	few	CASSQVTSNTEAFF	TGTGCCAGCAGCCAAGTGACCAGTAACACTGAAGCTTTCTTT
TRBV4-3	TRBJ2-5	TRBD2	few	CASSFSGGAVKTQYF	TGCGCCAGCAGCTTTTCCGGGGGGGCAGTAAAGACCCAGTACTTC
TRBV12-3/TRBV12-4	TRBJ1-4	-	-	CASSFVALPNEKLFF	TGTGCCAGCAGTTTTGTCGCCCTTCCTAATGAAAAACTGTTTTTT
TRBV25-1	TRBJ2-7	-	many	CASSEGLPFYEQYF	TGTGCCAGCAGTGAGGGTCTTCCCTTCTACGAGCAGTACTTC